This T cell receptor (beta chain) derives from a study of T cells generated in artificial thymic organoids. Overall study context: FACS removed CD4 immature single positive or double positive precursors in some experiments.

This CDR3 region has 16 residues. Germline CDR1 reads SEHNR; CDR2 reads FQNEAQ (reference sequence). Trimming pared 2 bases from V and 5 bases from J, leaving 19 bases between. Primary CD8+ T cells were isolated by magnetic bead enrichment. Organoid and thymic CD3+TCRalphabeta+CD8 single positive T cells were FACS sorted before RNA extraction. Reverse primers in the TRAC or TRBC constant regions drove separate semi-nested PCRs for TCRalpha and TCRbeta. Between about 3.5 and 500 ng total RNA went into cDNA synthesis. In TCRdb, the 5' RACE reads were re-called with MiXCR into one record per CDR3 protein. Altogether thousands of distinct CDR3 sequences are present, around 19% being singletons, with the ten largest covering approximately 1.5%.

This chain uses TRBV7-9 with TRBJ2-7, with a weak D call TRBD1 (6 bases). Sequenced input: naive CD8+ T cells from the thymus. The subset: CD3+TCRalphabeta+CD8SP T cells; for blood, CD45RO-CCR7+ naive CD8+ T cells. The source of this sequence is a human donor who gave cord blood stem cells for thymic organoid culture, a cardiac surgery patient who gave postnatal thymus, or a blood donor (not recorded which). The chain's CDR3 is CASSLIEQTRDNEQYF. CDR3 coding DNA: TGTGCCAGCAGCTTAATTGAACAGACGAGGGACAACGAGCAGTACTTC.